The TCR beta chain under discussion was sequenced for a study of somatic mutations in cytotoxic T cells in rheumatoid arthritis. V was clipped by 5 bases and J by 1 base; unmatched bases: 3. CDR3 length: 15 amino acids. Looked up from germline, CDR1 is MNHEY and CDR2 is SVGAGI. The data were produced by immunoSEQ multiplex PCR, yet TCRdb's version contains in-frame clones alone and is incomplete. The sample records 5,500 to 6,000 clones, around 83% being singletons. The chain recombines TRBV6-5 with TRBJ2-1; 9 bases align to TRBD1. Sequencing was performed on CD8+ T cells sorted from blood. This TCR came from an adult with rheumatoid arthritis. The CDR3: CASSKDRGSYNEQFF. In DNA, the CDR3 is TGTGCCAGCAGTAAAGACAGGGGGTCCTACAATGAGCAGTTCTTC.